A single sample is the source of the 2 T cell receptor beta chains below, sequenced in a study of T-cell memory formation after mild COVID-19. TCRdb reanalysed the 5' RACE reads using MiXCR and keeps one entry per CDR3 protein. This table holds about 250,000 distinct CDR3 sequences, approximately 15% found once. The sequenced material came from PBMCs or a T cell subset sorted from them (not recorded which). The receptors originated from an adult woman who had mild COVID-19 (a few samples of this study predate the infection). Cell type and time point are not known.

V usage is TRBV28 and J usage is TRBJ2-3, with a tentative D call TRBD2 (5 bases). V was clipped by 4 bases and J by 4 bases, with 24 bases between them. This CDR3 is built from 18 residues. CDR1 and CDR2 from the germline V gene are MDHEN and SYDVKM. CDR3 sequence reads: CASSSRPLLVLLADTQYF. CDR3 sequence (DNA): TGTGCCAGCAGTTCCAGACCCCTACTAGTTCTTTTAGCAGATACGCAGTATTTT.

This clonotype was detected only a few times. The chain joins TRBV7-2 to TRBJ2-7; 7 bases fit TRBD1. V dropped 5 bases and J dropped 4; count of bases not matched to a gene: 11. Germline values: CDR1 SGHTA, CDR2 FQGNSA. The CDR3 has 15 amino acids. The CDR3, as DNA: TGTGCCAGCAGCGCAAGAGGGACAGTTAGTTACGAGCAGTACTTC. Its protein product is CASSARGTVSYEQYF.